Listed below are T cell receptor beta chains from one sample, sequenced in a study of T cells in Graves' hyperthyroidism and ophthalmopathy. TCRdb re-called the multiplex PCR reads through MiXCR, storing one row per CDR3 protein. The sample includes 300,000 to 450,000 distinct CDR3 sequences, 13% of them seen just once. The sequenced material came from blood. These receptors were obtained from a woman aged 18 to 35 with Graves' hyperthyroidism. The CDR3 runs from the conserved cysteine through the conserved F or W. Fields, in order: D gene, J gene, clone size, V gene, CDR3 DNA, CDR3 protein. D genes are given only for firm matches. For some rows the clone size is stated as once, few or many, or as a class when expanded; others skip it.

TRBD2 | TRBJ2-7 | NA | TRBV30 | TGTGCCTGGAGTGATAGCGGGAGGGCCGAGCAGTACTTC | CAWSDSGRAEQYF
TRBD2 | TRBJ2-2 | few | TRBV28 | TGTGCCAGCACCCTGGGAGCTAGCGGGAGTAAAGGGGAGCTGTTTTTT | CASTLGASGSKGELFF
TRBD1 | TRBJ1-2 | many | TRBV2 | TGTGCCAGCAGGGGACAGGGAAATTATGGCTACACCTTC | CASRGQGNYGYTF
NA | TRBJ1-2 | many | TRBV6-1 | TGTGCCAGCAGTGACACGGGGTTTTATGGCTACACCTTC | CASSDTGFYGYTF
NA | TRBJ2-1 | NA | TRBV11-2 | TGTGCCAGCAGCTACGGGACTCCTAATAAGTTCTTC | CASSYGTPNKFF
NA | TRBJ1-4 | NA | TRBV18 | TGTGCCAGCTCACCCCAGGGGATAGCAACTAATGAAAAACTGTTTTTT | CASSPQGIATNEKLFF
TRBD2 | TRBJ2-7 | many | TRBV20-1 | TGCAGTGCTCTAGCGGGAGGGCCCTACTACGAGCAGTACTTC | CSALAGGPYYEQYF
NA | TRBJ2-1 | many | TRBV20-1 | TGCAGTGCTAGAGATCCCCCGGATGAGCAGTTCTTC | CSARDPPDEQFF
NA | TRBJ1-2 | many | TRBV19 | TGTGCCAGTAGTAGGAAACGGCTCTATGGCTACACCTTC | CASSRKRLYGYTF
TRBD1 | TRBJ1-2 | NA | TRBV4-3 | TGCGCCAGGGGACAGAGTTTTCGTGAATATGGCTACACCTTC | CARGQSFREYGYTF
TRBD1 | TRBJ1-2 | many | TRBV3-1 | TGTGCCAGCAGCCCAACCCGGGACAGGGCGGAGGTTAGGTTTGGCTACACCTTC | CASSPTRDRAEVRFGYTF
TRBD2 | TRBJ2-3 | many | TRBV28 | TGTGCCAGCAGCCGATCTAGCGGGGGGGCGATGGCGGATACGCAGTATTTT | CASSRSSGGAMADTQYF
NA | TRBJ2-3 | many | TRBV7-8 | TGTGCCAGCAGCTTAGAACTCGGCGGTAGCACAGATACGCAGTATTTT | CASSLELGGSTDTQYF
NA | TRBJ2-1 | many | TRBV15 | TGTGCCACCCGGCAGGGAGAGGTTTACAATGAGCAGTTCTTC | CATRQGEVYNEQFF
NA | TRBJ1-1 | few | TRBV6-2/TRBV6-3 | TGTGCCAGCAGTTACTGGCGGGTGGCGAGCACTGAAGCTTTCTTT | CASSYWRVASTEAFF
NA | TRBJ2-1 | many | TRBV5-6 | TGTGCCAGCAGCGTACAGGCCAGCTCCTACAATGAGCAGTTCTTC | CASSVQASSYNEQFF
TRBD2 | TRBJ2-1 | few | TRBV5-1 | TGCGCCAGCACCTCGATGGGAACGGGGACTAGCGGCTACAATGAGCAGTTCTTC | CASTSMGTGTSGYNEQFF
NA | TRBJ1-5 | many | TRBV7-8 | TGTGCCAGCAGCTCCTCTCGTGTTCAGCCCCAGCATTTT | CASSSSRVQPQHF
NA | TRBJ2-1 | NA | TRBV28 | TGTGCCAGCAGTGGTTACAACCGGGTCTACAATGAGCAGTTCTTC | CASSGYNRVYNEQFF
NA | TRBJ1-5 | NA | TRBV3-1 | TGTGCCAGCAGCCACACGGCCAGGGATCAGCCCCAGCATTTT | CASSHTARDQPQHF
TRBD1 | TRBJ1-6 | many | TRBV6-1 | TGTGCCAGCAGCGCAAGCAGGGGGCTCGGAGTTTCACCCCTCCACTTT | CASSASRGLGVSPLHF
NA | TRBJ1-5 | many | TRBV11-2 | TGTGCCAGCAGCCTAGACAGTCTTAGCAATCAGCCCCAGCATTTT | CASSLDSLSNQPQHF
TRBD1 | TRBJ1-1 | many | TRBV19 | TGTGCCAGTAGTTCCGGACAGGGAACGCAAACTGAAGCTTTCTTT | CASSSGQGTQTEAFF
TRBD1 | TRBJ1-2 | NA | TRBV15 | TGTGCCACCAGCAAGGGGACAGGGCCTAACTATGGCTACACCTTC | CATSKGTGPNYGYTF
NA | TRBJ2-7 | many | TRBV6-1 | TGTGCCAGCAGGGGGGTAAACTCGGCGGACGAGCAGTACTTC | CASRGVNSADEQYF
TRBD1 | TRBJ2-5 | many | TRBV27 | TGTGCCAGCAGTTTATCGTCAATAACAGGGGAAGAGACCCAGTACTTC | CASSLSSITGEETQYF
TRBD1 | TRBJ2-5 | few | TRBV3-1 | TGTGCCAGCAGCCAAGAATTGGTGGGACAGGGGGAGACCCAGTACTTC | CASSQELVGQGETQYF
NA | TRBJ2-7 | NA | TRBV28 | TGTGCCAGCACCTCTGGGGCTCCGTACGAGCAGTACTTC | CASTSGAPYEQYF
NA | TRBJ2-2 | NA | TRBV6-1 | TGTGCCAGCAGTGAAAGGGGCAGGGGCGCCGGGGAGCTGTTTTTT | CASSERGRGAGELFF
TRBD1 | TRBJ1-2 | NA | TRBV7-2 | TGTGCCAGCAGCTTATGGGGACAGGGGATCTATGGCTACACCTTC | CASSLWGQGIYGYTF
NA | TRBJ1-4 | many | TRBV30 | TGTGCCTGGGGGGACGGACTAAAACTGTTTTTT | CAWGDGLKLFF
TRBD2 | TRBJ2-7 | many | TRBV28 | TGTGCCAGCAGTCCCCCGCGGGAGGGGGCGGCCTACGAGCAGTACTTC | CASSPPREGAAYEQYF
NA | TRBJ1-2 | many | TRBV6-1 | TGTGCCAGCAGGAAGGATGGGGACTATGGCTACACCTTC | CASRKDGDYGYTF
NA | TRBJ1-5 | few | TRBV12-3/TRBV12-4 | TGTGCCAGCAGTTTAGGGACAGCATTAAGTAGCAATCAGCCCCAGCATTTT | CASSLGTALSSNQPQHF
TRBD1 | TRBJ1-4 | many | TRBV6-1 | TGTGCCAGCACCGGTGTGACAGGGGGCGCGGTTAATGAAAAACTGTTTTTT | CASTGVTGGAVNEKLFF
NA | TRBJ1-4 | NA | TRBV3-1 | TGTGCCAGCAGCCTTCAGGAGGGGGATAAACTGTTTTTT | CASSLQEGDKLFF
TRBD1 | TRBJ2-2 | few | TRBV6-4 | TGTGCCAGCAGTGACCGGACAGGGGACGGCACCGGGGAGCTGTTTTTT | CASSDRTGDGTGELFF
NA | TRBJ1-3 | few | TRBV18 | TGTGCCAGCTCACTGATCGGACGCGGCGGTGGAAACACCATATATTTT | CASSLIGRGGGNTIYF
TRBD1 | TRBJ1-1 | many | TRBV3-1 | TGTGCCAGCAGCCAAGGGATCCGGGACAGGAACACTGAAGCTTTCTTT | CASSQGIRDRNTEAFF
NA | TRBJ1-5 | many | TRBV28 | TGTGCCAGCAATAACCCCAATCAGCCCCAGCATTTT | CASNNPNQPQHF
TRBD2 | TRBJ2-4 | few | TRBV6-2/TRBV6-3 | TGTGCCAGCAGCCTACTAGCGGGAGAAAACATTCAGTACTTC | CASSLLAGENIQYF